Described below is a single T cell receptor beta chain sequence and its context. Antigen specificity is unknown. The authors sorted CD4+ and CD8+ T cells from PBMCs. Extracted RNA was reverse transcribed, and the resulting cDNA served as sequencing template. Assay used: immunoSEQ multiplex PCR; TCRdb lists only in-frame clones, some missing. The data show 140,000 to 150,000 clones, 87% seen once. This entry belongs to a study of CD8+ T cells in alopecia areata. Background on the study: Treatment of the treated patients consisted of oral tofacitinib, 5 to 10 mg twice daily. Findings and caveats of the study: Scalp specimens additionally yield sequences from normal skin's resident alphabeta T cells.

This CDR3 has 15 residues. Trimming took 0 bases from V and 6 from J, leaving 14 bases between them. Germline loops: CDR1 SGDLS, CDR2 YYNGEE. This clonotype was obtained from a human donor with alopecia areata. The specimen was CD8+ T cells sorted from blood, collected at week 0. The rearrangement uses TRBV9 and TRBJ2-3; weak D call: TRBD1 (5 bases). CDR3 coding DNA: TGTGCCAGCAGCGTAGCCGACAGCAAGATGGATACGCAGTATTTT. This sequence encodes CASSVADSKMDTQYF.